These T cell receptor beta chains were read from a single sample in a study of blood T cell repertoires in COVID-19. TCRdb's table, derived via immunoSEQ multiplex PCR, lists solely in-frame clones and lacks some. The sample lists more than 250,000 clones; over 75% were seen once. Material: peripheral blood. These receptors were collected from a human donor in a cohort sampled during active COVID-19. Each CDR3 is given with its conserved first and last residue. Fields, in order: V gene, clone size, D gene, J gene, CDR3 DNA, CDR3 protein. D genes are given only for firm matches. Expanded clones are given a class, and other clones once, few, many or no size at all.

V: TRBV27
size: once
D: NA
J: TRBJ2-7
DNA: TGTGCCAGCAGTCCCGGGACAAAACTCCTCTACGAGCAGTACTTC
CDR3: CASSPGTKLLYEQYF

V: TRBV28
size: few
D: NA
J: TRBJ1-1
DNA: TGTGCCAGCACCGCGAGCGATGAAGCTTTCTTT
CDR3: CASTASDEAFF

V: TRBV19
size: NA
D: NA
J: TRBJ2-1
DNA: TGTGCCAGTAGTATATGGTCGGGAGTAAACCATGAGCAGTTCTTC
CDR3: CASSIWSGVNHEQFF

V: TRBV6-5
size: NA
D: NA
J: TRBJ1-5
DNA: TGTGCCAGCAGACATGGAGACGGTTATCAGCCCCAGCATTTT
CDR3: CASRHGDGYQPQHF

V: TRBV19
size: NA
D: NA
J: TRBJ1-5
DNA: TGTGCCAGTAGTATGGCAGGGTTTAGCAATCAGCCCCAGCATTTT
CDR3: CASSMAGFSNQPQHF

V: TRBV28
size: NA
D: NA
J: TRBJ2-7
DNA: TGTGCCAGCAGTTTCTCTGGGGGGAGTGAATCCTACGAGCAGTACTTC
CDR3: CASSFSGGSESYEQYF

V: TRBV7-6
size: NA
D: NA
J: TRBJ1-1
DNA: TGTGCCAGCAGCTTAGTTTTTAGCGGGAACTCTGAAGCTTTCTTT
CDR3: CASSLVFSGNSEAFF

V: TRBV12-3/TRBV12-4
size: once
D: NA
J: TRBJ1-3
DNA: TGTGCCACTCTAGACCGGATGGGAAACACCATATATTTT
CDR3: CATLDRMGNTIYF

V: TRBV7-2
size: NA
D: NA
J: TRBJ1-5
DNA: TGTGCCAGCAGCTTAGCGTTCGGGCAGCCCCAGCATTTT
CDR3: CASSLAFGQPQHF

V: TRBV5-6
size: NA
D: NA
J: TRBJ1-2
DNA: TGTGCCAGCGGGTCGGGGTCCCTGGGCTATGGCTACACCTTC
CDR3: CASGSGSLGYGYTF

V: TRBV28
size: NA
D: NA
J: TRBJ1-6
DNA: TGTGCCAGTCTACAGCGCGGGTTCGAGAATTCACCCCTCCACTTT
CDR3: CASLQRGFENSPLHF

V: TRBV9
size: NA
D: NA
J: TRBJ2-1
DNA: TGTGCCAGCAGCGTAGCTGGGGCAGGTAAGCACTCCTACAATGAGCAGTTCTTC
CDR3: CASSVAGAGKHSYNEQFF

V: TRBV4-2
size: NA
D: TRBD2
J: TRBJ2-5
DNA: TGTGCCAGCAGCGTAATAGCGGGAGGAGGGGAGACCCAGTACTTC
CDR3: CASSVIAGGGETQYF

V: TRBV15
size: NA
D: NA
J: TRBJ2-7
DNA: TGTGCCACCAGCAGAGACAACTCCTACGAGCAGTACTTC
CDR3: CATSRDNSYEQYF

V: TRBV4-2
size: NA
D: TRBD2
J: TRBJ2-2
DNA: TGTGCCAGCAGCCAAGATGCCCTAGCGGGAAGAACCGGGGAGCTGTTTTTT
CDR3: CASSQDALAGRTGELFF

V: TRBV15
size: NA
D: TRBD1
J: TRBJ2-7
DNA: TGTGCCACCAGCCAGGGGACAGGGGGCATCTACGAGCAGTACTTC
CDR3: CATSQGTGGIYEQYF

V: TRBV18
size: NA
D: NA
J: TRBJ2-6
DNA: TGTGCCAGCTCACCGACGGGGTCTGGGGCCAACGTCCTGACTTTC
CDR3: CASSPTGSGANVLTF

V: TRBV9
size: NA
D: TRBD2
J: TRBJ2-1
DNA: TGTGCCAGCACGCGGGGGAGTAGGGATGAGCAGTTCTTC
CDR3: CASTRGSRDEQFF

V: TRBV7-8
size: NA
D: NA
J: TRBJ2-7
DNA: TGTGCCAGCAGCCCCTGGGCGGGGCCCTACGAGCAGTACTTC
CDR3: CASSPWAGPYEQYF

V: TRBV6-5
size: NA
D: NA
J: TRBJ2-7
DNA: TGTGCCAGCAGTTCCGCCTATCATTCCTCCGAGCAGTACTTC
CDR3: CASSSAYHSSEQYF

V: TRBV7-2
size: NA
D: NA
J: TRBJ1-1
DNA: TGTGCCAGCAGCTTAGGCGGGGACCCCCGGGGCACTGAAGCTTTCTTT
CDR3: CASSLGGDPRGTEAFF

V: TRBV28
size: NA
D: TRBD1
J: TRBJ2-7
DNA: TGTGCCAGCATCCCCCTGGACAGGGCGCCCTACGAGCAGTACTTC
CDR3: CASIPLDRAPYEQYF

V: TRBV19
size: once
D: NA
J: TRBJ1-1
DNA: TGTGCCAGTAGTATAGATTCCCCGTATCGGAGCCTTTTT
CDR3: CASSIDSPYRSLF

V: TRBV6-2/TRBV6-3
size: NA
D: NA
J: TRBJ1-5
DNA: TGTGCCAGCAGTTACTCGATAGGGGTTGGCAATCAGCCCCAGCATTTT
CDR3: CASSYSIGVGNQPQHF

V: TRBV9
size: NA
D: TRBD1
J: TRBJ2-7
DNA: TGTGCCAGCAGCGTAGGGACAGGGGGCCCATGGATTTTC
CDR3: CASSVGTGGPWIF

V: TRBV12-3/TRBV12-4
size: NA
D: NA
J: TRBJ1-5
DNA: TGTGCCAGCAGCGCGGGGGAACGTCAGCCCCAGCATTTT
CDR3: CASSAGERQPQHF

V: TRBV5-4
size: NA
D: TRBD1
J: TRBJ1-2
DNA: TGTGCCAGCAGCTTCGACAGGGGGCAGTCGTGGGGCTACACCTTC
CDR3: CASSFDRGQSWGYTF

V: TRBV7-9
size: NA
D: TRBD1
J: TRBJ2-7
DNA: TGTGCCAGCAGCGATCTCAGGGGGTTCTTCTCCTACGAGCAGTACTTC
CDR3: CASSDLRGFFSYEQYF